The next 22 T cell receptor beta chains were all read from a single sample in a study of blood T cell repertoires in COVID-19. Clones were sequenced by immunoSEQ multiplex PCR, and TCRdb holds only the in-frame ones, with some missing. This table has about 250,000 clones, approximately 80% appearing once. Material: peripheral blood. The receptor set was obtained from a man in his forties with acute or convalescent COVID-19.

V and J are TRBV20-1 and TRBJ2-1; possible D gene TRBD2, 5 bases. The CDR3 sequence is 11 residues long. Germline V gene data show CDR1 as DFQATT and CDR2 as SNEGSKA (reference sequence). V gave up 5 bases and J gave up 12 bases, with 14 bases separating them. The CDR3 region has the DNA TGCAGTGCTCCAGAGCGGAGCCGGCAGTTCTTC. Its translation: CSAPERSRQFF.

This clone was observed a handful of times. The gene calls are TRBV6-5 and TRBJ2-7; tentative D call: TRBD2 (5 bases). Germline lookup yields CDR1 MNHEY and CDR2 SVGAGI. The CDR3 is 14 amino acids. V was pared by 7 bases and J by 7 bases, with 20 bases between. CDR3 sequence (DNA): TGTGCCAGCATCCAATGGTTCACCTCGGGGGAGCAGTACTTC. Translation gives CASIQWFTSGEQYF.

CDR3 loop: CSVEWDRYYGYTF. The CDR3 bases are TGCAGCGTTGAATGGGACAGATACTATGGCTACACCTTC. V usage is TRBV29-1 and J usage is TRBJ1-2; 7 bases fit TRBD1. J lost 3 bases, V lost 2 bases, and 3 bases had no gene match. The CDR3 contains 13 residues. Germline V gene lookup returns CDR1 SQVTM and CDR2 ANQGSEA.

This chain joins TRBV7-2 and TRBJ2-7, with TRBD2 matching 12 bases. The CDR3 has 16 residues. Germline lookup yields CDR1 SGHTA and CDR2 FQGNSA. The J segment lost 2 bases and the V segment lost 2 bases, leaving 4 bases of the junction unmatched. The CDR3 sequence is CASSLYPSGRAYEQYF. The CDR3 DNA reads as TGTGCCAGCAGCTTATACCCTAGCGGGAGGGCCTACGAGCAGTACTTC.

This clone occurred a few times. This chain links TRBV10-1 with TRBJ2-7; D remains unclear. Germline lookup yields CDR1 WNHNN and CDR2 SYGVQD (reference sequence). Between the trimmed V and J ends, which lost 5 bases and 1 base, there was a span of 12 bases. This CDR3 spans 14 amino acids. The CDR3 here is CASSPQVLSYEQYF. The CDR3 DNA reads as TGCGCCAGCAGTCCTCAGGTACTTTCCTACGAGCAGTACTTC.

This chain links TRBV15 with TRBJ2-2; D possibly corresponds to TRBD2 (6 bases). With 0 bases removed from V and 3 bases from J, the gap between germline ends came to 8 bases. CDR1 is LNHNV, CDR2 YYDKDF, per germline (reference sequence). The CDR3 has 15 amino acids. CDR3 sequence (DNA): TGTGCCACCAGCAGAGATGGGGAGGACACCGGGGAGCTGTTTTTT. Encoded protein: CATSRDGEDTGELFF.

This rearrangement joins TRBV29-1 to TRBJ1-5, with 8 bases that match TRBD1. With V trimmed by 6 bases and J by 5 bases, 3 bases remained unmatched. Germline V gene sequence: CDR1 SQVTM, CDR2 ANQGSEA. The CDR3 runs 12 residues. CDR3 bases: TGCAGCGTCGGGGGACAGGATCAGCCCCAGCATTTT. Amino acids: CSVGGQDQPQHF.

The chain recombines TRBV30 with TRBJ1-3; D might be TRBD1 (6 bases). Looked up from germline, CDR1 is GTSNPN and CDR2 is SVGIG (reference sequence). V shed 0 bases and J shed 1 base, with 7 bases lying between them. This CDR3 has 14 amino acids. The CDR3 is CAWSVTGSGNTIYF. The CDR3 DNA is TGTGCCTGGAGTGTCACAGGGTCTGGAAACACCATATATTTT.

The chain carries TRBV2 and TRBJ1-1; the D gene is possibly TRBD1 (5 bases). V gave up 8 bases and J gave up 3 bases, with 13 bases separating them. CDR3 size: 13 residues. CDR1 is SNHLY, CDR2 FYNNEI, per germline. The CDR3 sequence: CASSAGGYTEAFF. CDR3 DNA sequence: TGTGCCAGCTCGGCGGGGGGATACACTGAAGCTTTCTTT.

The chain is built from TRBV29-1 and TRBJ1-2, with 7 bases fitting TRBD1. Germline CDR1 is SQVTM and CDR2 is ANQGSEA. This CDR3 region has 14 residues. The V gene end was trimmed by 1 base and the J gene end by 6 bases; junction bases not matched to a gene: 8. This CDR3 reads CSVEVAQGSNGYTF. In DNA form, the CDR3 reads TGCAGCGTTGAAGTCGCACAGGGGAGTAATGGCTACACCTTC.

The chain uses TRBV7-3 and TRBJ2-1; D gene uncertain. The germline V gene encodes CDR1 SGHTA and CDR2 FQGTGA. The V and J ends lost 1 base and 4 bases respectively, with 8 bases between them. CDR3 size: 14 residues. As DNA, the CDR3 is TGTGCCAGCAGCTTAAGTGGCCAGTACAATGAGCAGTTCTTC. Amino acid sequence: CASSLSGQYNEQFF.

The rearrangement links TRBV30 to TRBJ1-4; no reliable D call. The CDR3 length is 14 residues. The V gene lost 2 bases and the J gene lost 2 bases, with 9 bases spanning the gap. CDR1 and CDR2 from the germline V gene are GTSNPN and SVGIG (reference sequence). The CDR3 sequence: CAWSRGVTNEKLFF. As DNA, the CDR3 is TGTGCCTGGAGTCGCGGGGTGACTAATGAAAAACTGTTTTTT.

The genes are TRBV11-2 and TRBJ2-7, with 7 nucleotides matching TRBD1. The CDR3 has 15 residues. In germline, CDR1 is SGHAT, CDR2 FQNNGV. Trimming cost V 5 bases and J 2 bases; bases outside gene matches: 9. CDR3 DNA sequence: TGTGCCAGCAGCGTATCAGGGACAGCTACCTACGAGCAGTACTTC. This translates into CASSVSGTATYEQYF.

The J gene is TRBJ2-1, the V gene TRBV20-1; no clear D gene. The CDR3 runs 12 residues. The ends were cut back, 3 bases at V and 9 bases at J, with 12 bases in the middle. Germline lookup yields CDR1 DFQATT and CDR2 SNEGSKA (reference sequence). The CDR3 DNA reads TGCAGTGCTAGTTGGGCTACGCCTGAGCAGTTCTTC. This gives the protein CSASWATPEQFF.

The chain is built from TRBV19 and TRBJ1-2, with 11 positions matching TRBD1. CDR1 and CDR2 from the germline V gene are LNHDA and SQIVND (reference sequence). The CDR3 contains 12 residues. With V trimmed by 9 bases and J by 8 bases, 5 bases remained unmatched. The CDR3 DNA follows: TGTGCCAGCAGGACAGGGGGCAGAGGCTACACCTTC. Its protein is CASRTGGRGYTF.

The chain uses TRBV27 and TRBJ2-5; no clear D gene. V was cut by 6 bases and J by 2 bases, with 16 bases left in between. Per the germline V gene, CDR1 is MNHEY and CDR2 is SMNVEV (reference sequence). The CDR3 spans 15 residues. CDR3 coding DNA: TGTGCCAGCAGGCCTATCCAAACCGGGCAAGAGACCCAGTACTTC. Protein: CASRPIQTGQETQYF.

The chain uses TRBV30 and TRBJ2-3; D possibly corresponds to TRBD2 (6 bases). This CDR3 contains 14 residues. The ends were cut back, 4 bases at V and 1 base at J, with 12 bases in the middle. CDR1 is GTSNPN, CDR2 SVGIG, per germline (reference sequence). The CDR3 DNA is TGTGCCTGGAAGGAGGGCTGGGGCACAGATACGCAGTATTTT. Encoded protein: CAWKEGWGTDTQYF.

V and J are TRBV29-1 and TRBJ2-1; TRBD1 is a possible D gene (6 bases). CDR1 and CDR2 (germline): SQVTM, ANQGSEA. V was cut by 5 bases and J by 8 bases, with 19 bases left in between. The CDR3 is 14 amino acids. In DNA, the CDR3 is TGCAGCGTTTACAGGGTCTTAGGGGGTTATGAGCAGTTCTTC. This gives the protein CSVYRVLGGYEQFF.

J is TRBJ2-7 and V is TRBV5-1; 9 bases match TRBD2. In germline, CDR1 is SGHRS, CDR2 YFSETQ. J was trimmed by 6 bases and V by 0 bases; bases with no gene match: 10. CDR3 length equals 16 residues. The CDR3 spells CASSLAEASGVSEQYF. The CDR3 nucleotides read TGCGCCAGCAGCTTGGCCGAGGCTAGCGGGGTGAGCGAGCAGTACTTC.

The chain uses TRBV12-2 and TRBJ1-2. TRBV12-2 represents a pseudogene. The CDR3 extends over 16 amino acids. CDR3 residues: CASRLGPSSFNYGYTF. CDR3 bases: TGTGCAAGTCGCTTAGGCCCTAGCTCCTTTAACTATGGCTACACCTTC.

The V gene is TRBV18, the J gene TRBJ2-7, with 8 bases lining up with TRBD1. V was clipped by 10 bases and J by 5 bases; unmatched bases: 16. The CDR3 covers 15 residues. Germline V gives CDR1 KGHSH, CDR2 LQKENI. CDR3 region: CATGPGQADIHEQYF. DNA for the CDR3: TGTGCCACCGGTCCGGGACAGGCTGACATCCACGAGCAGTACTTC.

The count of this clone is one. The genes are TRBV7-9 and TRBJ1-1, with 8 positions matching TRBD1. Germline V lookup: CDR1 SEHNR, CDR2 FQNEAQ (reference sequence). The CDR3 runs to 14 residues. V was clipped by 1 base and J by 3 bases; unmatched bases: 1. In DNA form, the CDR3 reads TGTGCCAGCAGCTTAGAACAGGGGGACACTGAAGCTTTCTTT. Residues: CASSLEQGDTEAFF.